The 7 T cell receptor beta chains listed next were all sequenced from one sample in a study of regulatory T cells in long-lasting Graves disease (dated by TCRdb to the early 2020s). Receptors were amplified or captured by multiplex PCR. The sequencer listed for this sample is Illumina HiSeq 4000. CDR3 regions were amplified by Arm-PCR with iRepertoire HTBI primers to construct TCR beta libraries. The public reads were run again by TCRdb, first through fastp at Q25 and then through MiXCR, and only productive beta chains were kept. Rows merge per CDR3 protein into single entries with the most common DNA and genes. This sample has roughly 410,000 distinct CDR3 sequences in its table, and approximately 15% of those were observed once. The top ten clones comprise under 9% of the sample. Interpreted using the paper, the time point label stands for: newly diagnosed GD, antithyroid drugs for less than 3 months. For both TCR sequencing and RNA sequencing, RNA was extracted from PBMCs in TRIzol.

These data are also associated with another study on T cells in Graves' hyperthyroidism and ophthalmopathy.

This specimen consisted of peripheral blood mononuclear cells (PBMCs), obtained at new diagnosis, from a patient treated with antithyroid drugs. The receptors were sampled from a woman aged 40 to 50 with Graves disease. Donor details come from another sample of the same person, matched by shared clones.

On this clonotype itself: A much larger clonotype is one base distant, so this may be a read error. The genes are TRBV9 and TRBJ2-1, with D perhaps matching TRBD1 (6 bases). CDR1 and CDR2 (germline): SGDLS, YYNGEE. The CDR3 spans 16 residues. The CDR3 nucleotides read TGTGCCAGCGGCGTGGACACAGGGAGCTCCTACAATGAGCAGTTCTTC. Translation gives CASGVDTGSSYNEQFF.

This clonotype has only a few counts. This chain joins TRBV10-3 and TRBJ2-2, with TRBD1 as a possible D gene (5 bases). Trimming took off 2 bases at V and 1 base at J, with 11 bases between the two ends. Germline values: CDR1 ENHRY, CDR2 SYGVKD. This CDR3 comprises 16 residues. This CDR3 reads CAISEQPGRNTGELFF. Here the CDR3 DNA reads TGTGCCATCAGTGAGCAACCAGGGCGGAACACCGGGGAGCTGTTTTTT.

This chain links TRBV5-4 with TRBJ2-7, with D perhaps assigned TRBD1 or TRBD2 (6 bases each). Germline CDR1 SGHNT, CDR2 YYREEE (reference sequence). Trimming pared 4 bases from V and 9 bases from J, leaving 17 bases between. CDR3 length: 13 residues. In DNA, the CDR3 is TGTGCCAGCAGCATGAACAGGGTGGAGGGGCAGTACTTC. This sequence encodes CASSMNRVEGQYF.

The V gene is TRBV6-5, the J gene TRBJ2-7, with D perhaps TRBD2 (6 bases). V lost 2 bases to trimming and J lost 2 bases, with 13 bases between them. The CDR3 length is 15 residues. The germline V gene has CDR1 MNHEY and CDR2 SVGAGI. CDR3 residues: CASSYTRPGAYEQYF. For the CDR3, the DNA is TGTGCCAGCAGTTACACAAGGCCGGGAGCCTACGAGCAGTACTTC.

Many counts were recorded for this clonotype. The genes are TRBV20-1 and TRBJ2-7, with 9 positions matching TRBD1. This CDR3 is built from 15 residues. Trimming removed 5 bases from V and 6 bases from J; junction bases left unmatched: 14. Germline CDR1 and CDR2: DFQATT and SNEGSKA (reference sequence). This CDR3 reads CSARIPTGTGSEQYF. CDR3 coding DNA: TGCAGTGCTCGAATCCCAACCGGGACAGGGTCCGAGCAGTACTTC.

Concerning this clonotype: This may stem from a read error, because a much larger clone lies one nucleotide away. The chain combines TRBV7-9 with TRBJ1-4, with a tentative D call TRBD1 (5 bases). Trimming stripped 6 bases from V and 10 bases from J, with 12 bases between. CDR3 length: 12 residues. Germline CDR1 is SEHNR and CDR2 is FQNEAQ (reference sequence). The CDR3 nucleotides are TGTGCCAGCAGTCTTTACGACAGAAAACTGTTTTTT. Encoded protein: CASSLYDRKLFF.

The chain uses TRBV20-1 and TRBJ2-7, with D unclear. Trimming removed 1 base from V and 6 bases from J, with 16 bases in between. This CDR3 contains 14 residues. Germline assignment: CDR1 DFQATT and CDR2 SNEGSKA (reference sequence). CDR3 DNA: TGCAGTGCTAGAGTTAGACTTGGGAATTCCGAGCAGTACTTC. The encoded protein is CSARVRLGNSEQYF.